This TCR beta chain was sequenced in a study of T-cell memory formation after mild COVID-19. Study information: Largely, TCR clusters stayed within a single donor. General study points: SARS-CoV-2 specificity was not confirmed for second-wave clones peaking on day 37. The study found contracting CD4+ clones mainly in CM and EM and contracting CD8+ clones in EMRA. While clones contracting from day 15 to 85 were balanced between CD4 and CD8, later expanders leaned CD4+.

This CDR3 is 14 amino acids long. Trimming pared 1 base from V and 13 bases from J, leaving 17 bases between. Germline CDR1 SGHVS, CDR2 FNYEAQ. TCRdb reprocessed the 5' RACE reads via MiXCR and lists one record per CDR3 protein. The sample lists roughly 150,000 distinct CDR3 sequences, around 13% occurring once. In regard to this clonotype: Its antigen is still unknown.

The sequence was collected from an adult woman who had mild COVID-19 (a few samples of this study predate the infection). Cell type and time point are not known. Material for sequencing was PBMCs or a T cell subset sorted from them (not recorded which). The chain employs TRBV7-6 and TRBJ2-1; maybe TRBD2 (7 bases). CDR3 coding DNA: TGTGCCAGCAGCTTAGGCGGGGGCGACGTTTTCCAGTTCTTC. Its protein product is CASSLGGGDVFQFF.